This T cell receptor beta chain was retrieved from a study of shared T cell receptors in the human thymus. Assay: immunoSEQ multiplex PCR; the TCRdb copy retains only in-frame clones and omits some. The repertoire holds about 540,000 clones, with about four fifths as singletons. Germline-derived CDR1 and CDR2 are MNHEY and SVGAGI. The CDR3 runs 16 residues. Trimming removed 0 bases from V and 8 bases from J; junction bases left unmatched: 4. These data were also reused for a study on human thymus T cells. From that second work: Thymic tissue was derived from resections collected during corrective heart surgery. What appeared biased in thymic and blood repertoires was the usage of V and J genes. Related research examined unrelated individuals and reported that their thymic repertoires overlapped highly.

The sample was thymocytes. The chain carries TRBV6-5 and TRBJ2-1; TRBD2 matches 13 bases. The receptor's source is a boy in the first two years of life with a congenital heart defect. DNA for the CDR3: TGTGCCAGCAGTTACTCGAGAACTAGCGGGAGGGATGAGCAGTTCTTC. Its translation is CASSYSRTSGRDEQFF.